These T cell receptor beta chains were read from a single sample in a study of blood T cell repertoires in COVID-19. TCRdb's table, derived via immunoSEQ multiplex PCR, lists solely in-frame clones and lacks some. This table has about 180,000 clones, roughly 80% appearing once. Specimen: peripheral blood. The receptors here all came from a human donor in a cohort sampled during active COVID-19. Both conserved end residues are part of each CDR3. The order of the fields is D gene, J gene, V gene, clone size, CDR3 protein, CDR3 DNA. A D gene is named only where the DNA matches it firmly. A clone size is listed for some rows: how often the clone was seen (once, few, many), or a class if it is expanded.

. | TRBJ1-5 | TRBV5-1 | . | CASSLGQGTNQPQHF | TGCGCCAGCAGCTTGGGGCAGGGAACCAATCAGCCCCAGCATTTT
TRBD1 | TRBJ1-1 | TRBV13 | . | CASNRGRLGTEAFF | TGTGCCAGCAACAGGGGGAGACTAGGCACTGAAGCTTTCTTT
TRBD2 | TRBJ2-1 | TRBV29-1 | . | CSVHRGGSYNEQFF | TGCAGCGTTCACCGGGGGGGCTCCTACAATGAGCAGTTCTTC
. | TRBJ1-2 | TRBV2 | . | CASKTGLGYTF | TGTGCCAGCAAGACAGGACTTGGCTACACCTTC
. | TRBJ2-2 | TRBV19 | few | CASSIGASGELFF | TGTGCCAGTAGTATTGGAGCATCCGGGGAGCTGTTTTTT
TRBD1 | TRBJ2-2 | TRBV5-1 | . | CASSYRQGNTGELFF | TGCGCCAGCAGCTACCGACAGGGGAACACCGGGGAGCTGTTTTTT
TRBD1 | TRBJ2-5 | TRBV5-1 | . | CASSLGTGEETQYF | TGCGCCAGCAGCTTAGGAACAGGGGAAGAGACCCAGTACTTC
. | TRBJ1-5 | TRBV9 | . | CASSVDSRQPQHF | TGTGCCAGCAGCGTAGATTCGCGGCAGCCCCAGCATTTT
TRBD1 | TRBJ2-7 | TRBV7-9 | . | CASSPSRGSSYEQYF | TGTGCCAGCAGCCCTAGCAGGGGGAGCTCCTACGAGCAGTACTTC
TRBD2 | TRBJ2-3 | TRBV3-1/TRBV3-2 | . | CASSQPRSGKSTDTQYF | TGTGCCAGCAGCCAACCTAGGAGCGGGAAGAGCACAGATACGCAGTATTTT
. | TRBJ2-2 | TRBV5-1 | once | CASSLAGTNTGELFF | TGCGCCAGCAGCTTGGCGGGGACTAACACCGGGGAGCTGTTTTTT
TRBD1 | TRBJ1-4 | TRBV7-9 | . | CASSLVTGGHPNEKLFF | TGTGCCAGCAGCTTGGTAACAGGGGGCCATCCTAATGAAAAACTGTTTTTT
TRBD1 | TRBJ1-3 | TRBV5-1 | . | CASSSTGAAGNTIYF | TGCGCCAGCAGCTCCACAGGGGCCGCTGGAAACACCATATATTTT
TRBD1 | TRBJ2-7 | TRBV6-5 | . | CASSPGGEQYF | TGTGCCAGCAGTCCAGGGGGCGAGCAGTACTTC
TRBD1 | TRBJ2-7 | TRBV19 | . | CASTPDTGVGSYEQYF | TGTGCCAGTACCCCAGATACAGGGGTCGGCTCCTACGAGCAGTACTTC
. | TRBJ1-2 | TRBV6-4 | . | CASRSAGTLGYTF | TGTGCCAGCCGGTCGGCAGGAACTCTTGGCTACACCTTC
TRBD1 | TRBJ1-5 | TRBV2 | . | CASSDPGTAVSNQPQHF | TGTGCCAGCAGCGACCCCGGGACAGCCGTTAGCAATCAGCCCCAGCATTTT
. | TRBJ2-7 | TRBV5-5 | once | CASSLAPQGSYEQYF | TGTGCCAGCAGCTTGGCGCCACAGGGTTCCTACGAGCAGTACTTC
TRBD1 | TRBJ2-5 | TRBV5-1 | . | CASSHGTVQETQYF | TGCGCCAGCAGCCACGGGACAGTCCAAGAGACCCAGTACTTC
TRBD1 | TRBJ2-7 | TRBV27 | . | CASSPGQVVYEQYF | TGTGCCAGCAGTCCGGGACAGGTGGTCTACGAGCAGTACTTC